A selection of T cell receptor beta chains follows, all from one sample in a study of PD-1 blockade in classical Hodgkin lymphoma. Method: immunoSEQ multiplex PCR; TCRdb's copy keeps in-frame clones and lacks some. The sample gives 50,000 to 75,000 clones, around 90% of which show up once; 5.4% is in the top ten. This specimen consisted of peripheral blood mononuclear cells (PBMCs), obtained before the second cycle of nivolumab. These receptor sequences come from a human donor with classical Hodgkin lymphoma. Both conserved end residues are part of each CDR3. The order of the fields is J gene, D gene, clone size, V gene, CDR3 length, CDR3 DNA, CDR3 protein. D genes are given only for firm matches. Clone size is stated in some rows and not others, as once, few, many or a class when expanded.

TRBJ2-3	TRBD2	-	TRBV6-6	13	TGTGCCACAGCGGGGGCGAACACAGATACGCAGTATTTT	CATAGANTDTQYF
TRBJ2-5	-	-	TRBV5-1	13	TGCGCCAGCAGCTTGGAAGGGAGAGAGACCCAGTACTTC	CASSLEGRETQYF
TRBJ1-6	-	-	TRBV5-1	14	TGCGCCAGCAGCTTGGAGGGGCAGAATTCACCCCTCCACTTT	CASSLEGQNSPLHF
TRBJ2-5	TRBD1	-	TRBV5-1	15	TGCGCCAGCAGCTTGACAGGGGGATACCAAGAGACCCAGTACTTC	CASSLTGGYQETQYF
TRBJ1-1	-	-	TRBV4-2	15	TGTGCCAGCAGCCAAGAAACAAGAAGGGCCACTGAAGCTTTCTTT	CASSQETRRATEAFF
TRBJ2-4	-	-	TRBV11-3	11	TGTGCCAGCAGCTTAGATGGGGTCCAGTACTTC	CASSLDGVQYF
TRBJ1-1	-	-	TRBV5-1	13	TGCGCCAGCAGCTCCTGGGATCCCACCCAAGCTTTCTTT	CASSSWDPTQAFF
TRBJ2-1	TRBD2	-	TRBV6-1	14	TGTGCCAGCAGTGAGTTAGCGGGGGACAATGAGCAGTTCTTC	CASSELAGDNEQFF
TRBJ2-5	-	-	TRBV30	13	TGTGCCTGGAGTGTATTGTTCCAAGAGACCCAGTACTTC	CAWSVLFQETQYF
TRBJ1-1	TRBD1	-	TRBV7-8	13	TGTGCCAGCAGCGTATACAGGGGTACTGAAGCTTTCTTT	CASSVYRGTEAFF
TRBJ2-3	-	-	TRBV9	15	TGTGCCAGCAGCGTAGATGTCGGGGGCACAGATACGCAGTATTTT	CASSVDVGGTDTQYF
TRBJ1-1	TRBD1	-	TRBV5-1	15	TGCGCCAGCAGCTTTGCGGGACAGGGTGGGACTGAAGCTTTCTTT	CASSFAGQGGTEAFF
TRBJ2-7	TRBD2	-	TRBV6-5	16	TGTGCCAGCAGTTATCTAACTAGCGGGGCCACCTACGAGCAGTACTTC	CASSYLTSGATYEQYF
TRBJ1-1	TRBD1	-	TRBV5-1	16	TGCGCCAGCAGCCTACAGGCCCAGGGGGCTAACACTGAAGCTTTCTTT	CASSLQAQGANTEAFF
TRBJ1-2	TRBD1	-	TRBV18	15	TGTGCCAGCTCACCGGGACAGGAAAGGGGAAATGGCTACACCTTC	CASSPGQERGNGYTF
TRBJ2-3	TRBD2	once	TRBV11-2	18	TGTGCCAGCAGCCTCGCGTGGGCGGGGGGAAGTGGCACAGATACGCAGTATTTT	CASSLAWAGGSGTDTQYF
TRBJ1-2	-	once	TRBV10-2	13	TGCGCCAGCGGCGGCAGGGACGGCTATGGCTACACCTTC	CASGGRDGYGYTF
TRBJ2-1	TRBD2	-	TRBV7-9	15	TGTGCCAGCAGCCGTAGCGGGGGGTCCTACAATGAGCAGTTCTTC	CASSRSGGSYNEQFF
TRBJ1-1	TRBD1	once	TRBV5-1	14	TGCGCCAGCAGCTCTCAGGGGGCGTCAACTGAAGCTTTCTTT	CASSSQGASTEAFF
TRBJ1-1	-	-	TRBV7-8	13	TGTGCCAGCAGCTTAGCTGAGACGCAAGAAGCTTTCTTT	CASSLAETQEAFF
TRBJ1-1	-	-	TRBV11-3	12	TGTGCCAGTAGCCCCCGGAGCACTGAAGCTTTCTTT	CASSPRSTEAFF
TRBJ2-1	TRBD1	-	TRBV6-1	17	TGTGCCAGCAGTGCGGGATCTTCCGGGACAGGTTACAATGAGCAGTTCTTC	CASSAGSSGTGYNEQFF
TRBJ1-1	-	-	TRBV6-6	13	TGTGCCAGCAGCCCTTTAATCGGCACTGAAGCTTTCTTT	CASSPLIGTEAFF
TRBJ1-2	TRBD1	once	TRBV7-8	17	TGTGCCAGCAGCGCCGGACAGGGGAGGGCTAGTAGCTATGGCTACACCTTC	CASSAGQGRASSYGYTF
TRBJ1-1	-	-	TRBV9	15	TGTGCCAGCAGCGTAGGTCCAGGGCAGAACACTGAAGCTTTCTTT	CASSVGPGQNTEAFF
TRBJ2-7	TRBD2	-	TRBV28	17	TGTGCCAGCAGTTTATGGAGGACTAGCGGGGGGATCCACGAGCAGTACTTC	CASSLWRTSGGIHEQYF
TRBJ2-3	-	-	TRBV5-4	14	TGTGCCAGCGGGGGGCTAGCAGAACCAGATACGCAGTATTTT	CASGGLAEPDTQYF
TRBJ1-1	-	-	TRBV9	15	TGTGCCAGCAGCGTAGCTGAGAGGTTGAACACTGAAGCTTTCTTT	CASSVAERLNTEAFF
TRBJ1-6	TRBD1	few	TRBV14	15	TGTGCCAGCAGCCTCTGGACAGGGGTAGATTCACCCCTCCACTTT	CASSLWTGVDSPLHF
TRBJ2-2	TRBD1	-	TRBV19	16	TGTGCCAGTAAAACTCACAGGGGGCAGAACACCGGGGAGCTGTTTTTT	CASKTHRGQNTGELFF
TRBJ2-2	TRBD1	-	TRBV5-1	13	TGCGCCAGCAGCTCACAGGGGTCCGGGGAGCTGTTTTTT	CASSSQGSGELFF
TRBJ2-7	TRBD1	-	TRBV5-1	15	TGCGCCAGCAGCCCCGACAGGGCCGCGCAGGGGGAGCAGTACTTC	CASSPDRAAQGEQYF